The TCR beta chain described here comes from a study of blood T cell repertoires in COVID-19. The assay was immunoSEQ multiplex PCR, and TCRdb's table has in-frame clones only and misses some. The profile shows roughly 120,000 clones, more than 70% of them singletons. The sequence was collected from a woman aged 65 to 85 who had recovered from COVID-19. The specimen sequenced was peripheral blood.

CDR3 amino acids: CASSLTSVSYNEQFF. The CDR3 DNA reads as TGTGCCAGCAGCTTAACAAGCGTTTCCTACAATGAGCAGTTCTTC. This chain joins TRBV7-3 and TRBJ2-1; no clear D gene. The germline CDR1 and CDR2 sequences are SGHTA and FQGTGA. The CDR3 is 15 residues long. The V gene lost 0 bases and the J gene lost 1 base, with 7 bases spanning the gap.